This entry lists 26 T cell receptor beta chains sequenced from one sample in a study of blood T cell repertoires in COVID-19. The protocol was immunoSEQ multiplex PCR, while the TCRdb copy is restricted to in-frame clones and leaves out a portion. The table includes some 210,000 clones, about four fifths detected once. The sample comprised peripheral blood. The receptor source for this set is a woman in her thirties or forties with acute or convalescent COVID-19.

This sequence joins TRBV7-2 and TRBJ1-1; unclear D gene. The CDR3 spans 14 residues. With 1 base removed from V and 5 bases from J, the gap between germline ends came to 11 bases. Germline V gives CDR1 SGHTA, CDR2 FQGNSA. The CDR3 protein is CASSLGPGGTEAFF. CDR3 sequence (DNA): TGTGCCAGCAGCTTAGGCCCGGGAGGGACTGAAGCTTTCTTT.

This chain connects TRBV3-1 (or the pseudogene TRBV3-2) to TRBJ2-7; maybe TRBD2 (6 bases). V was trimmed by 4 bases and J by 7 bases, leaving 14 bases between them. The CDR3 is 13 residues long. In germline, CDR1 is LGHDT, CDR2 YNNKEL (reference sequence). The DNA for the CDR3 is TGTGCCAGCAGCCTTATAGGGAGGCGAGAGCAGTACTTC. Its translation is CASSLIGRREQYF.

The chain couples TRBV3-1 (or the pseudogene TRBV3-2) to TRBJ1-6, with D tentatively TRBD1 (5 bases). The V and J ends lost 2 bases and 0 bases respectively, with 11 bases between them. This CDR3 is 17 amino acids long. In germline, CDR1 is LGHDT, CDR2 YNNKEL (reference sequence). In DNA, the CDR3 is TGTGCCAGCAGCCAAAGACCCGGGGGCTCCTATAATTCACCCCTCCACTTT. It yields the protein CASSQRPGGSYNSPLHF.

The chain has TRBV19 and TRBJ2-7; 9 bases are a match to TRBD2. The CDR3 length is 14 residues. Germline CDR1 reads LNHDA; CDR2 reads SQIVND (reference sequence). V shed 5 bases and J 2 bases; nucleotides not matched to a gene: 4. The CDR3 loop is CASSAASGTYEQYF. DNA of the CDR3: TGTGCCAGTAGTGCCGCTAGCGGGACCTACGAGCAGTACTTC.

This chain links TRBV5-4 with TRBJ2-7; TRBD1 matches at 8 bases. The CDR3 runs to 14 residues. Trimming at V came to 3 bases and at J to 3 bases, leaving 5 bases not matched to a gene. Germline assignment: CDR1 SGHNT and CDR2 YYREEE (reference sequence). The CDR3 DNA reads TGTGCCAGCAGCTCCTTGGACAGGGACTACGAGCAGTACTTC. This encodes CASSSLDRDYEQYF.

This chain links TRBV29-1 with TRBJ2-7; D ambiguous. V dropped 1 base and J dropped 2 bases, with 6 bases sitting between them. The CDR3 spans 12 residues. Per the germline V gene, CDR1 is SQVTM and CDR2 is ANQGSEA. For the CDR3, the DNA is TGCAGCGTTGAAGTCGACACCTACGAGCAGTACTTC. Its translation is CSVEVDTYEQYF.

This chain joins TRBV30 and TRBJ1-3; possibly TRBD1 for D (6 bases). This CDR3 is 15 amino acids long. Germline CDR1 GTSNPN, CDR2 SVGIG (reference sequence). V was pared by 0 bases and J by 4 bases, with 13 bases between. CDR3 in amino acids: CAWSVRRQGGNTIYF. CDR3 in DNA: TGTGCCTGGAGTGTACGTAGGCAGGGGGGAAACACCATATATTTT.

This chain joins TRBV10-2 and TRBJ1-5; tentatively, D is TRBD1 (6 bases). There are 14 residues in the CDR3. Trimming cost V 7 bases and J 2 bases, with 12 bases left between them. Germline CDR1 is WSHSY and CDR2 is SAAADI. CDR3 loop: CASKREGGNQPQHF. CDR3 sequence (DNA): TGCGCCAGCAAGAGGGAGGGGGGCAATCAGCCCCAGCATTTT.

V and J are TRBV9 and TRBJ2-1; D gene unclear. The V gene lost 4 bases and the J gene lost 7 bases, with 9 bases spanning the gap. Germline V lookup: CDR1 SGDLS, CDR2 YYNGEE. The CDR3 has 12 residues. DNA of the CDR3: TGTGCCAGCAGCCCCTCCCAGAATGAGCAGTTCTTC. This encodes CASSPSQNEQFF.

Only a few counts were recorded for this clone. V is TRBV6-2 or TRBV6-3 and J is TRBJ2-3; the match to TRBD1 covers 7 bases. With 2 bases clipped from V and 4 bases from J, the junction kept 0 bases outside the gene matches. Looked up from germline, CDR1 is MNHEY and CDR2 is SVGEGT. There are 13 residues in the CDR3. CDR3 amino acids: CASSYGTADTQYF. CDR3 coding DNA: TGTGCCAGCAGTTACGGGACAGCAGATACGCAGTATTTT.

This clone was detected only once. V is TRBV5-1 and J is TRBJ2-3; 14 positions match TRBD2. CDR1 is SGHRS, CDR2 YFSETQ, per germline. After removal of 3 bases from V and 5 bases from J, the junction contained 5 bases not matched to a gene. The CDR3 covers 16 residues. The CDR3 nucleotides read TGCGCCAGCAGCTGGGGACTAGCGGGGGCTGTAGATACGCAGTATTTT. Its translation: CASSWGLAGAVDTQYF.

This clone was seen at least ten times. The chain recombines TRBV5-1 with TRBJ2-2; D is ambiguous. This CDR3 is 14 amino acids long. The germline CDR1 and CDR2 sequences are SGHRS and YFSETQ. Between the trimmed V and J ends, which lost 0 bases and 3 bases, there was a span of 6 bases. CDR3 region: CASSLASDTGELFF. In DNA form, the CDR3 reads TGCGCCAGCAGCTTGGCGAGCGACACCGGGGAGCTGTTTTTT.

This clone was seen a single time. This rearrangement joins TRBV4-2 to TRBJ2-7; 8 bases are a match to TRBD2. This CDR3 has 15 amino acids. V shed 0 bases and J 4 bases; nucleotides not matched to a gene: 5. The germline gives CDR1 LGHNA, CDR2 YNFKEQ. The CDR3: CASSQDGREVYEQYF. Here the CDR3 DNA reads TGTGCCAGCAGCCAAGATGGGCGGGAGGTTTACGAGCAGTACTTC.

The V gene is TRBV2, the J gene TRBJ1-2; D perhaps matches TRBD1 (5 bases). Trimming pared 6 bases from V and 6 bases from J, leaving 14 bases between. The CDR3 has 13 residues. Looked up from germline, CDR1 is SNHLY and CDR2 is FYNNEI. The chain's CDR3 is CASRASSGNGYTF. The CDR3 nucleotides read TGTGCCAGCAGGGCCTCCTCAGGGAATGGCTACACCTTC.

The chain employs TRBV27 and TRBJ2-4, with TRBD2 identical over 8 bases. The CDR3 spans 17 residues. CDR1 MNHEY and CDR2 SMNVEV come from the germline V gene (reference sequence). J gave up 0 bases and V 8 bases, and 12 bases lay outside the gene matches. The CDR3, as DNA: TGTGCCAGCCCTAGGCGGGGGGCCGGGGTAGCCAAAAACATTCAGTACTTC. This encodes CASPRRGAGVAKNIQYF.

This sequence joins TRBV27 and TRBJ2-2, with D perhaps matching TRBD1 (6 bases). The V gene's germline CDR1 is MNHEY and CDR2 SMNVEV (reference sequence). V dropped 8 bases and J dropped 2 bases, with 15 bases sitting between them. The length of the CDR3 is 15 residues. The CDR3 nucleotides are TGTGCCAGCCACCTAGGGACATCTAACACCGGGGAGCTGTTTTTT. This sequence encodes CASHLGTSNTGELFF.

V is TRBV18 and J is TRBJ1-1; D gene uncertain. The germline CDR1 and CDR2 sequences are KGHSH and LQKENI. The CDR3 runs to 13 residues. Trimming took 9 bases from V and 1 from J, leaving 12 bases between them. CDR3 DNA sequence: TGTGCCAGTCTTCGACGGGAGAACACTGAAGCTTTCTTT. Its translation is CASLRRENTEAFF.

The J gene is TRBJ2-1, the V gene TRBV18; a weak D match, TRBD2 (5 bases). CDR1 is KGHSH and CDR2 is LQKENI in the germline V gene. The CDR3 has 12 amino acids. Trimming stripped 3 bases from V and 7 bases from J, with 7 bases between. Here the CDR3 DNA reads TGTGCCAGCTCACCTCAGCGGAATGAGCAGTTCTTC. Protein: CASSPQRNEQFF.

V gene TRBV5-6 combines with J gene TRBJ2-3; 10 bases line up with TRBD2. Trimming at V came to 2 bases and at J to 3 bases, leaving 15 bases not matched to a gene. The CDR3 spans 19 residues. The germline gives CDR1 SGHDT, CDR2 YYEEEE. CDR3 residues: CASSFEPLAGAVGTDTQYF. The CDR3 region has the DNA TGTGCCAGCAGCTTTGAGCCCCTAGCGGGAGCAGTGGGGACAGATACGCAGTATTTT.

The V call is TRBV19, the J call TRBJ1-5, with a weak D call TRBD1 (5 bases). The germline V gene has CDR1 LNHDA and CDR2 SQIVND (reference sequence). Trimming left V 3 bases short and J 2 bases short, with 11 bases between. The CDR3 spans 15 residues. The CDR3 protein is CASSIYGRGNQPQHF. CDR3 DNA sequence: TGTGCCAGTAGTATTTACGGCAGGGGCAATCAGCCCCAGCATTTT.

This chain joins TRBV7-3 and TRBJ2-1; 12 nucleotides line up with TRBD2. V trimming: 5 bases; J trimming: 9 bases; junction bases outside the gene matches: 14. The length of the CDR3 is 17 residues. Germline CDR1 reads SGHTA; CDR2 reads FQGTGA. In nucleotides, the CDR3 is TGTGCCAGCAGCCCTCAACCTACTAGCGGGGGGCTGGGTGAGCAGTTCTTC. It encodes CASSPQPTSGGLGEQFF.

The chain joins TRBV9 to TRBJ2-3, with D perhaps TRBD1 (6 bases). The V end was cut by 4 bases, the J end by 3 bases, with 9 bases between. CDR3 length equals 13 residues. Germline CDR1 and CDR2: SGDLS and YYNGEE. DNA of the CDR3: TGTGCCAGCAGCCCCAGGGGAACAGATACGCAGTATTTT. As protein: CASSPRGTDTQYF.

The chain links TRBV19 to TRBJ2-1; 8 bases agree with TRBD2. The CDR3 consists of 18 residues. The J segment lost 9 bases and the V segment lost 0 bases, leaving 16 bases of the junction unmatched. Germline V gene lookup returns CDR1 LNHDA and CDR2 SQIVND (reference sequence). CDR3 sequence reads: CASSIDPGSGGRSSEQFF. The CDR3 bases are TGTGCCAGTAGTATAGATCCCGGGTCGGGGGGGCGATCTAGTGAGCAGTTCTTC.

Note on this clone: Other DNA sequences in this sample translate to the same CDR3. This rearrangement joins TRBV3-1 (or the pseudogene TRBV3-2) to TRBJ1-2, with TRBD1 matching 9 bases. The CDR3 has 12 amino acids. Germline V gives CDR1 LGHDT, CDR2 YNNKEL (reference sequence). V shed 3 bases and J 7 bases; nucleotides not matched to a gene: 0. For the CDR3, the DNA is TGTGCCAGCAGCCAGGACAGGGGTGGCTACACCTTC. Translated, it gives CASSQDRGGYTF.

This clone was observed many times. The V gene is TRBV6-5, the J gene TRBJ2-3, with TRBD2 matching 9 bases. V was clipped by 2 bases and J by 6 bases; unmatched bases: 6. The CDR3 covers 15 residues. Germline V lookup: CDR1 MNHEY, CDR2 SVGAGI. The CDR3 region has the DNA TGTGCCAGCAGTTACGCTAGCGGGAATGGTGATACGCAGTATTTT. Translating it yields CASSYASGNGDTQYF.

The CDR3 DNA reads TGTGCCAGCAGCTTGGAAGCAGTCAGGAACTCTGGAAACACCATATATTTT. Translating gives CASSLEAVRNSGNTIYF. The chain has TRBV5-8 and TRBJ1-3; D gene ambiguous. V was clipped by 0 bases and J by 0 bases, with 13 bases between them. Germline CDR1 is SGHTS and CDR2 is YDEGEE. This CDR3 has 17 amino acids.